This passage covers 2 T cell receptor beta chains from one sample sequenced in a study of shared clonotypes between healthy human individuals. Measured with immunoSEQ multiplex PCR; TCRdb has only the in-frame clones, and not every one. The table has over a million clones, about 74% seen once. The sample was memory CD4+ T cells sorted from blood. Subset reported: CD45RA-negative fraction. These receptors all come from a young man in good health.

Notes on this clone: Other nucleotide sequences from this sample produce the same CDR3. The chain uses TRBV6-5 and TRBJ2-5; D remains unclear. CDR1 and CDR2 (germline): MNHEY, SVGAGI. Trimming removed 5 bases at V and 3 bases at J, with 4 bases between. This CDR3 has 11 residues. Written as DNA, the CDR3 is TGTGCCAGCAGTCGGGAAGAGACCCAGTACTTC. Its translation: CASSREETQYF.

This chain links TRBV4-2 with TRBJ1-6; possibly TRBD1 for D (5 bases). Germline V gene data show CDR1 as LGHNA and CDR2 as YNFKEQ. V shed 0 bases and J shed 5 bases, with 8 bases lying between them. The CDR3 covers 15 residues. The CDR3 coding sequence is TGTGCCAGCAGCCAAGATCCCAGGGATAATTCACCCCTCCACTTT. Residues: CASSQDPRDNSPLHF.